This T cell receptor beta chain was sequenced during a study of cytomegalovirus exposure and HLA in healthy donors. The CDR3 has 14 residues. Germline V gene sequence: CDR1 SEHNR, CDR2 FQNEAQ (reference sequence). The PCR contained 60 Vbeta and 13 Jbeta primers. Libraries were prepared by immunoSEQ multiplex PCR; TCRdb keeps only in-frame clonotypes and omits some of them. Recorded here are approximately 150,000 clones; the top ten clones represent 0.75% to 1%. Though probably carrying unrecorded immune exposures, donors were nominally healthy at sampling. Sequenced material: PBMCs. The V call is TRBV7-9, the J call TRBJ2-5; TRBD1 aligns across 7 bases. The closer fit of TRBJ2-7 to the DNA end suggests the J call may be wrong. This sequence was found in a male donor in good health and CMV-seronegative. The CDR3 reads CASSDRVDPYEQYF. Here the CDR3 DNA reads TGTGCCAGCAGTGACAGGGTGGATCCCTACGAGCAGTACTTC.